These 21 T cell receptor beta chains originate from one sample sequenced in a study of blood T cell repertoires in COVID-19. Clones were sequenced by immunoSEQ multiplex PCR, and TCRdb holds only the in-frame ones, with some missing. The table has almost 200,000 clones, roughly 90% seen once. The sequenced material came from PBMCs or T cells enriched from blood (not recorded which). These TCRs come from a young woman who had recovered from COVID-19.

The chain is built from TRBV6-1 and TRBJ2-7, with D perhaps matching TRBD2 (5 bases). The V gene's germline CDR1 is MNHNS and CDR2 SASEGT. The V and J ends lost 1 base and 7 bases respectively, with 17 bases between them. This CDR3 is 15 amino acids long. The DNA for the CDR3 is TGTGCCAGCAGTGAAGGTTGGGGTGCCTCGGGGGAGCAGTACTTC. Translated: CASSEGWGASGEQYF.

The rearrangement uses TRBV4-2 and TRBJ2-1; 12 bases are a match to TRBD2. V shed 5 bases, J shed 9 bases, and the junction held 8 bases outside the gene matches. The CDR3 sequence is 15 residues long. Germline V gene data show CDR1 as LGHNA and CDR2 as YNFKEQ. The CDR3 here is CASSSSSGGAGEQFF. DNA of the CDR3: TGTGCCAGCAGCTCCTCTAGCGGGGGGGCCGGTGAGCAGTTCTTC.

The rearrangement uses TRBV2 and TRBJ2-5; D is uncertain. Germline CDR1 SNHLY, CDR2 FYNNEI. The V end lost 6 bases, the J end lost 1 base, and 9 bases lay between the germline ends. CDR3 length equals 13 residues. The CDR3 bases are TGTGCCAGCAGCGAACCTTTCCAAGAGACCCAGTACTTC. The encoded protein is CASSEPFQETQYF.

J is TRBJ1-1 and V is TRBV18; D not certain. Trimming took 1 base from V and 8 from J, leaving 14 bases between them. CDR1 is KGHSH, CDR2 LQKENI, per germline. This CDR3 has 14 amino acids. The CDR3 bases are TGTGCCAGCTCACCACAGGAGTCGGGGAGGGAAGCTTTCTTT. Translation gives CASSPQESGREAFF.

The rearrangement links TRBV30 to TRBJ2-1; D possibly corresponds to TRBD2 (6 bases). Looked up from germline, CDR1 is GTSNPN and CDR2 is SVGIG (reference sequence). Deletions cut 0 bases from V and 9 bases from J, with 6 bases between. This CDR3 has 11 amino acids. The CDR3 spells CAWSVRGEQFF. As DNA, the CDR3 is TGTGCCTGGAGTGTGCGGGGTGAGCAGTTCTTC.

V gene TRBV7-9 combines with J gene TRBJ1-4; 10 bases fit TRBD1. CDR3 length equals 14 residues. V was pared by 4 bases and J by 7 bases, with 3 bases of the junction left unmatched. The V gene's germline CDR1 is SEHNR and CDR2 FQNEAQ (reference sequence). Written as DNA, the CDR3 is TGTGCCAGCAGCTCAGACAGGGGGCCTGAAAAACTGTTTTTT. This sequence encodes CASSSDRGPEKLFF.

This clone was observed a single time. J is TRBJ1-1 and V is TRBV10-3, with a tentative D call TRBD1 (5 bases). Deletions cut 5 bases from V and 1 base from J, with 11 bases between. CDR3 length: 14 amino acids. Per the germline V gene, CDR1 is ENHRY and CDR2 is SYGVKD. DNA of the CDR3: TGTGCCATCAGTACGGGACTGTCGAACACTGAAGCTTTCTTT. Translating gives CAISTGLSNTEAFF.

The chain employs TRBV28 and TRBJ1-4, with 9 bases aligning to TRBD1. Germline values: CDR1 MDHEN, CDR2 SYDVKM. The CDR3 is 15 amino acids. J gave up 7 bases and V 5 bases, and 8 bases lay outside the gene matches. The CDR3: CASSTRTGAGEKLFF. The CDR3 nucleotides are TGTGCCAGCAGTACGCGGACAGGGGCAGGTGAAAAACTGTTTTTT.

J is TRBJ1-1 and V is TRBV4-2; D not certain. In germline, CDR1 is LGHNA, CDR2 YNFKEQ. Trimming stripped 9 bases from V and 1 base from J, with 12 bases between. This CDR3 contains 13 residues. CDR3 residues: CASNEIGNTEAFF. The CDR3 DNA follows: TGTGCCAGTAACGAGATTGGGAACACTGAAGCTTTCTTT.

The chain joins TRBV6-4 to TRBJ2-1, with a possible D match to TRBD2 (6 bases). The CDR3 runs to 15 residues. The V gene's germline CDR1 is MRHNA and CDR2 SNTAGT. Trimming removed 0 bases from V and 8 bases from J, with 14 bases in between. The CDR3 DNA sequence: TGTGCCAGCAGTGACTCAGGCGGGGCAGGAGATGAGCAGTTCTTC. It encodes CASSDSGGAGDEQFF.

The CDR3 coding sequence is TGTGCCTGGAGTGGGGACAGAGCGAACACTGAAGCTTTCTTT. This encodes CAWSGDRANTEAFF. The rearrangement joins TRBV30 to TRBJ1-1; 7 bases are a match to TRBD1. Germline-derived CDR1 and CDR2 are GTSNPN and SVGIG (reference sequence). V trimming: 1 base; J trimming: 1 base; junction bases outside the gene matches: 3. This CDR3 has 14 residues.

V gene TRBV28 combines with J gene TRBJ2-7, with D tentatively TRBD2 (5 bases). The germline V gene encodes CDR1 MDHEN and CDR2 SYDVKM. The V gene lost 4 bases and the J gene lost 6 bases, with 10 bases spanning the gap. There are 12 residues in the CDR3. This CDR3 is CASSSRRGEQYF. DNA of the CDR3: TGTGCCAGCAGTTCCCGACGGGGCGAGCAGTACTTC.

The rearrangement joins TRBV13 to TRBJ2-1; TRBD1 matches 11 bases. The CDR3 loop spans 18 amino acids. After removal of 4 bases from V and 4 bases from J, the junction contained 12 bases not matched to a gene. Germline CDR1 PRHDT, CDR2 FYEKMQ (reference sequence). The CDR3 reads CASSSLRGQGVQYNEQFF. The CDR3 DNA reads TGTGCCAGCAGCTCACTCCGGGGACAGGGGGTTCAGTACAATGAGCAGTTCTTC.

V usage is TRBV1 and J usage is TRBJ2-1; the DNA was not used to check the table's D call, TRBD1. TRBV1 is an annotated pseudogene. The CDR3 extends over 20 amino acids. The CDR3 loop is CTSSQAPHLTRDRECSEQFF. The CDR3 nucleotides are TGCACCAGCAGCCAAGCTCCCCACCTTACCCGGGACAGGGAGTGTAGTGAGCAGTTCTTC.

The chain combines TRBV3-1 (or the pseudogene TRBV3-2) with TRBJ2-5; TRBD2 matches 8 bases. V lost 5 bases, J lost 7 bases, and 9 bases stayed unmatched. Germline V CDR1 and CDR2: LGHDT, YNNKEL (reference sequence). The CDR3 spans 14 residues. The CDR3 spells CASSGRTSTGTQYF. CDR3 nucleotides: TGTGCCAGCAGCGGCCGGACTAGCACGGGGACCCAGTACTTC.

The V call is TRBV9, the J call TRBJ2-3; no reliable D call. Germline CDR1 is SGDLS and CDR2 is YYNGEE. V was shortened by 0 bases and J by 0 bases, with 8 bases between the two germline ends. The CDR3 has 15 amino acids. The DNA for the CDR3 is TGTGCCAGCAGCGTAGCCTCCACTAGCACAGATACGCAGTATTTT. Translated: CASSVASTSTDTQYF.

This chain connects TRBV28 to TRBJ2-3; 7 nucleotides line up with TRBD2. Germline trimming cut 6 bases from V and 0 bases from J; bases unmatched to any gene: 6. Germline CDR1 MDHEN, CDR2 SYDVKM. CDR3 length: 15 amino acids. DNA of the CDR3: TGTGCCAGCAGCATCGGGGGGACTAGCACAGATACGCAGTATTTT. Amino acids: CASSIGGTSTDTQYF.

The V call is TRBV6-4, the J call TRBJ1-1, with 7 bases that match TRBD1. The CDR3 runs 16 residues. V shed 4 bases, J shed 3 bases, and the junction held 11 bases outside the gene matches. Germline V CDR1 and CDR2: MRHNA, SNTAGT. In DNA form, the CDR3 reads TGTGCCAGCAGTGTTCCCGGACAGGCGGAGGACACTGAAGCTTTCTTT. Amino acid sequence: CASSVPGQAEDTEAFF.

The J gene is TRBJ2-1, the V gene TRBV27; perhaps TRBD1 as D (6 bases). Germline V gives CDR1 MNHEY, CDR2 SMNVEV (reference sequence). CDR3 length equals 16 residues. Trimming shortened V by 5 bases and J by 0 bases, and 14 bases separated the two germline ends. CDR3 residues: CASSTSGVPSYNEQFF. The CDR3 nucleotides are TGTGCCAGCAGTACCTCAGGGGTTCCCTCCTACAATGAGCAGTTCTTC.

The rearrangement links TRBV6-4 to TRBJ2-2; TRBD2 agrees at 12 bases. There are 16 residues in the CDR3. With 6 bases clipped from V and 4 bases from J, the junction kept 6 bases outside the gene matches. Germline assignment: CDR1 MRHNA and CDR2 SNTAGT. DNA for the CDR3: TGTGCCAGCAGCCCGACTAGCGGGGGTAGCACCGGGGAGCTGTTTTTT. This translates into CASSPTSGGSTGELFF.

The rearrangement links TRBV6-2 or TRBV6-3 to TRBJ2-7; TRBD2 is a possible D gene (6 bases). V was clipped by 2 bases and J by 2 bases, with 22 bases between them. The CDR3 runs 18 residues. Germline values: CDR1 MNHEY, CDR2 SVGEGT. In nucleotides, the CDR3 is TGTGCCAGCAGTTACGGGCGGGACGGACGCCTTTTGACCTACGAGCAGTACTTC. Protein sequence: CASSYGRDGRLLTYEQYF.